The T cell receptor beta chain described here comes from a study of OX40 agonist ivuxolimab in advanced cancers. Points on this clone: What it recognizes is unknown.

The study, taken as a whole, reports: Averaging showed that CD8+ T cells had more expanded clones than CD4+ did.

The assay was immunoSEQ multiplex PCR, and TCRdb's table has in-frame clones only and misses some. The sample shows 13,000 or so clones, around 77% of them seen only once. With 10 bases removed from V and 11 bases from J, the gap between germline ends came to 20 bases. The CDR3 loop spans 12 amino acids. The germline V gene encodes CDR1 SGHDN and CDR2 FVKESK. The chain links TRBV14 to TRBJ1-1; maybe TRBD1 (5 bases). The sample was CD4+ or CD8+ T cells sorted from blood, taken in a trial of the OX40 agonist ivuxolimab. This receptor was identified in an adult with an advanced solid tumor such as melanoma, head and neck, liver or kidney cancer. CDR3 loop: CATSAMAGTAFF. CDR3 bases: TGTGCCACCAGTGCGATGGCAGGGACGGCTTTCTTT.